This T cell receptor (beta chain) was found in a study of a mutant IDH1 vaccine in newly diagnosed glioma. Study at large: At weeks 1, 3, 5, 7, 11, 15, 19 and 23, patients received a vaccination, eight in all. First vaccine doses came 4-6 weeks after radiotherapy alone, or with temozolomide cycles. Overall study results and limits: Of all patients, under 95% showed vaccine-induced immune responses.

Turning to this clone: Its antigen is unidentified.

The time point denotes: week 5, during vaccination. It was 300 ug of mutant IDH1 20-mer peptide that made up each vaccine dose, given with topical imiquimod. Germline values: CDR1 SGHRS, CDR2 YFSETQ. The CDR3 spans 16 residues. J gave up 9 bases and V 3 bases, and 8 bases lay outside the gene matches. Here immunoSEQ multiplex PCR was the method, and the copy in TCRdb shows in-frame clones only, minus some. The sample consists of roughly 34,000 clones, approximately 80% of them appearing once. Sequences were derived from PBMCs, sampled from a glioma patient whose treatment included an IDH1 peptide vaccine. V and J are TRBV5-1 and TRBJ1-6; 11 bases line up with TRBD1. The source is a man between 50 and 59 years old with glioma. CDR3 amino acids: CASSSQSGTGGSPLHF. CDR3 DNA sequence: TGCGCCAGCAGCTCACAATCCGGGACAGGGGGTTCACCCCTCCACTTT.